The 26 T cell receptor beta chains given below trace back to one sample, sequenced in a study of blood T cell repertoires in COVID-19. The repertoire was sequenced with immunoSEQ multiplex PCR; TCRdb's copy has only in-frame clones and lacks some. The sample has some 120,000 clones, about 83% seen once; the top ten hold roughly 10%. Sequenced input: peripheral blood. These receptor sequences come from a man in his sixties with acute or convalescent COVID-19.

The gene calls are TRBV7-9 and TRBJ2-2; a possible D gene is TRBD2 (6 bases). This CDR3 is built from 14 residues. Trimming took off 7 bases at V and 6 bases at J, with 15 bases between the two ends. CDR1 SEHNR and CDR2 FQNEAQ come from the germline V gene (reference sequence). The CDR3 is CASTPNPGAGELFF. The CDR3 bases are TGTGCCAGCACCCCCAATCCGGGGGCCGGGGAGCTGTTTTTT.

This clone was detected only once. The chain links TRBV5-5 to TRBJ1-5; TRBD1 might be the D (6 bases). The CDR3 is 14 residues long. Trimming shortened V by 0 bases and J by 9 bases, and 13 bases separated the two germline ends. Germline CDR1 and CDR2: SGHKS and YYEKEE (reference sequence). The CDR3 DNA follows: TGTGCCAGCAGCTTGGTGGCAGGGGAATCGCCCCAGCATTTT. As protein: CASSLVAGESPQHF.

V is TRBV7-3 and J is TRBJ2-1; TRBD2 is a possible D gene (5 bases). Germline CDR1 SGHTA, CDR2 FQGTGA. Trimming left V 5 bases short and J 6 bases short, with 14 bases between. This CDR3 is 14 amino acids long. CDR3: CASSLGLSPNEQFF. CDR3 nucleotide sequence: TGTGCCAGCAGCCTAGGACTGTCGCCCAATGAGCAGTTCTTC.

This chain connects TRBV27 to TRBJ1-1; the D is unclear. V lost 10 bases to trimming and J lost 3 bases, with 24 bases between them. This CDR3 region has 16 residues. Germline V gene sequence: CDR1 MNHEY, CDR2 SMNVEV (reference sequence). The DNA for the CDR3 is TGTGCCACCCGACAAATTCGAACCCGGGAGTACACTGAAGCTTTCTTT. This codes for CATRQIRTREYTEAFF.

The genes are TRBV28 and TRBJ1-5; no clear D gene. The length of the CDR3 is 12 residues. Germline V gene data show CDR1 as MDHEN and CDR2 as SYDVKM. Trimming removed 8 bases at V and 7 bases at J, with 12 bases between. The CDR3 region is CASCPPGQPQHF. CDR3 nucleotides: TGTGCCAGCTGCCCCCCGGGGCAGCCCCAGCATTTT.

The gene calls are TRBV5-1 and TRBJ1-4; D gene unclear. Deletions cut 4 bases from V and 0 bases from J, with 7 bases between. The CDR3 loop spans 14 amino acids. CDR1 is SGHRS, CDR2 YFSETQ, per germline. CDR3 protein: CASSPGTTNEKLFF. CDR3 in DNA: TGCGCCAGCAGCCCCGGGACAACTAATGAAAAACTGTTTTTT.

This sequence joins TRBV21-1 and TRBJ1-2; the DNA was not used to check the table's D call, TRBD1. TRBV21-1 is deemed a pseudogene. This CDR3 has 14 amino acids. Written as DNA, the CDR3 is TGTGCCAGCAGCCCCCCAGGATTCACCTATGGCTACACCTTC. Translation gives CASSPPGFTYGYTF.

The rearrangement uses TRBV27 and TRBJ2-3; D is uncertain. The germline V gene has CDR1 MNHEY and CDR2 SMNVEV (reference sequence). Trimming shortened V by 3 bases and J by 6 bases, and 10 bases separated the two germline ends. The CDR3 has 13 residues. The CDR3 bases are TGTGCCAGCAGTTTCCAAGAGAGGGATACGCAGTATTTT. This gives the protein CASSFQERDTQYF.

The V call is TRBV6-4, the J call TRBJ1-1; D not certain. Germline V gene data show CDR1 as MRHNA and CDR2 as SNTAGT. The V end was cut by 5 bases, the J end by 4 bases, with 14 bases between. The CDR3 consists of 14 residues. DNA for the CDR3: TGTGCCAGCAGTCCGTCAATAGGGAGCACTGAAGCTTTCTTT. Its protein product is CASSPSIGSTEAFF.

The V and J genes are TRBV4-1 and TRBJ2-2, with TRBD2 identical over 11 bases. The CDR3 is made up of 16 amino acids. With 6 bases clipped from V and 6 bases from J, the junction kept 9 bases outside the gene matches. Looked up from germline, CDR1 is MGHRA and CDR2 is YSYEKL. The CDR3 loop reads CASRGVTSGKSGELFF. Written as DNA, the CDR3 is TGCGCCAGCAGGGGGGTGACTAGCGGGAAGTCCGGGGAGCTGTTTTTT.

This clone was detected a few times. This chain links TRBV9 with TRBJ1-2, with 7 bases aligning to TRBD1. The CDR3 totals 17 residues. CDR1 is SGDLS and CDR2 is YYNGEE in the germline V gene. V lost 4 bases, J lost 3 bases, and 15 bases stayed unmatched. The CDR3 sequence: CASSPYGDSLPHYGYTF. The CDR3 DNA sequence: TGTGCCAGCAGCCCCTATGGGGACAGCCTCCCACACTATGGCTACACCTTC.

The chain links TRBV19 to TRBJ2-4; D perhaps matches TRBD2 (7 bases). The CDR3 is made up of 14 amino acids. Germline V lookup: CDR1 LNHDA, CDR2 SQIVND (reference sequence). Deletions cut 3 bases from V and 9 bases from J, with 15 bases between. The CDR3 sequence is CASSMGGGRGIQYF. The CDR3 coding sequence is TGTGCCAGTAGTATGGGAGGGGGAAGAGGCATTCAGTACTTC. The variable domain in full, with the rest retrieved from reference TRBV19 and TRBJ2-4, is DGGITQSPKYLFRKEGQNVTLSCEQNLNHDAMYWYRQDPGQGLRLIYYSQIVNDFQKGDIAEGYSVSREKKESFPLTVTSAQKNPTAFYLCASSMGGGRGIQYFGAGTRLSVL.

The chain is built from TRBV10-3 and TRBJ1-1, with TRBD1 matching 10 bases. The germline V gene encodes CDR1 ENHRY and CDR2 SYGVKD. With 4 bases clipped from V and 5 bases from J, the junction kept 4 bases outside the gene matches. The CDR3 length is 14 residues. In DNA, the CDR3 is TGTGCCATCAGTGTGGGACAGGGGATTACTGAAGCTTTCTTT. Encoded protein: CAISVGQGITEAFF.

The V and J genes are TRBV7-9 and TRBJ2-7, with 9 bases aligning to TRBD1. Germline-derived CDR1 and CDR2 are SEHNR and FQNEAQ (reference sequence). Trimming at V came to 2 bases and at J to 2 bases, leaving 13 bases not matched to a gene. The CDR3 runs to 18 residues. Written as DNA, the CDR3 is TGTGCCAGCAGCTTAAAGGGACAGGGTGTTGCGGGGCCCTACGAGCAGTACTTC. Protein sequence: CASSLKGQGVAGPYEQYF.

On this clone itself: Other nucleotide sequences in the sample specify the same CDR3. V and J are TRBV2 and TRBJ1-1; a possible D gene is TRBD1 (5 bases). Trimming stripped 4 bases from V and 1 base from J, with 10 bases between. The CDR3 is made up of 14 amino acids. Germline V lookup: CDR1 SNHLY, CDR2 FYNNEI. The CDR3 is CASSVAGGNTEAFF. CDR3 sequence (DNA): TGTGCCAGCAGTGTCGCGGGGGGGAACACTGAAGCTTTCTTT.

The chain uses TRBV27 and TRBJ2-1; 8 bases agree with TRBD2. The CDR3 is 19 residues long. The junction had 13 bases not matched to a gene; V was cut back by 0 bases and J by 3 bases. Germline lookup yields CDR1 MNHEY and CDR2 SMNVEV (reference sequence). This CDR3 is CASSLSPSYSGTDYNEQFF. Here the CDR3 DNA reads TGTGCCAGCAGTTTATCCCCTTCATATAGCGGGACTGACTACAATGAGCAGTTCTTC.

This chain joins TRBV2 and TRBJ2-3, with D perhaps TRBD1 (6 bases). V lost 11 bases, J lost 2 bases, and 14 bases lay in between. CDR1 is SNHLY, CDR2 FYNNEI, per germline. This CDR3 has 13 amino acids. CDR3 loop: CAGRTDNTDTQYF. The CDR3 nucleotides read TGTGCCGGAAGGACAGATAACACAGATACGCAGTATTTT. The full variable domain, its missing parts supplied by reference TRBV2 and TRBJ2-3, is EPEVTQTPSHQVTQMGQEVILRCVPISNHLYFYWYRQILGQKVEFLVSFYNNEISEKSEIFDDQFSVERPDGSNFTLKIRSTKLEDSAMYFCAGRTDNTDTQYFGPGTRLTVL.

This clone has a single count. The CDR3 protein is CASSPAATSGSTDTQYF. CDR3 nucleotide sequence: TGCGCCAGCAGCCCCGCGGCGACTAGCGGGAGCACAGATACGCAGTATTTT. The V gene is TRBV4-1, the J gene TRBJ2-3, with TRBD2 matching over 10 bases. The CDR3 has 17 amino acids. Per germline, CDR1 MGHRA and CDR2 YSYEKL. Trimming at V came to 4 bases and at J to 0 bases, leaving 7 bases not matched to a gene.

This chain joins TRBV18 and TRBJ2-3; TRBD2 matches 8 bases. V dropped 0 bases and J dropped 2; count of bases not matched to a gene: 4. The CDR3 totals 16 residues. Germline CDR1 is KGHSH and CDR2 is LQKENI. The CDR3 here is CASSPPGLGNTDTQYF. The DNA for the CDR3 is TGTGCCAGCTCACCACCGGGACTAGGAAACACAGATACGCAGTATTTT.

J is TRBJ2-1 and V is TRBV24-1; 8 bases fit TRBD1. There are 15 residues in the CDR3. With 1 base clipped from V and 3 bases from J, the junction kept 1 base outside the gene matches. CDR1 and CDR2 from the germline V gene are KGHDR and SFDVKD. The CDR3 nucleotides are TGTGCCACCAGTGATTTAGGACAGGGCTACAATGAGCAGTTCTTC. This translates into CATSDLGQGYNEQFF.

CDR3 nucleotide sequence: TGTGCCTGCACGAGTTGTCCAGGAAACACCATATATTTT. Translation: CACTSCPGNTIYF. J is TRBJ1-3 and V is TRBV21-1. TRBV21-1 is given as a pseudogene. This CDR3 is 13 amino acids long.

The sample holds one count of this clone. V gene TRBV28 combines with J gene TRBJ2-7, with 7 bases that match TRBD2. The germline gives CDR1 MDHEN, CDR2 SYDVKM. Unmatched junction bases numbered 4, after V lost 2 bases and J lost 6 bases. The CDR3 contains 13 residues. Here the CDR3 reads CASSLEREREQYF. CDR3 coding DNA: TGTGCCAGCAGTTTAGAGCGGGAACGCGAGCAGTACTTC.

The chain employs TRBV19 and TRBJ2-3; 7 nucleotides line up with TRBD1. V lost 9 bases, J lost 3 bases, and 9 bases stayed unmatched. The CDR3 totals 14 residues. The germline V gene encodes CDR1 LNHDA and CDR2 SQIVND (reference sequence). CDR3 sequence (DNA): TGTGCCAGCAGACAGGGATATTTGACAGATACGCAGTATTTT. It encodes CASRQGYLTDTQYF. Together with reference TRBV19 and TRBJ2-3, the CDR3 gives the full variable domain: DGGITQSPKYLFRKEGQNVTLSCEQNLNHDAMYWYRQDPGQGLRLIYYSQIVNDFQKGDIAEGYSVSREKKESFPLTVTSAQKNPTAFYLCASRQGYLTDTQYFGPGTRLTVL.

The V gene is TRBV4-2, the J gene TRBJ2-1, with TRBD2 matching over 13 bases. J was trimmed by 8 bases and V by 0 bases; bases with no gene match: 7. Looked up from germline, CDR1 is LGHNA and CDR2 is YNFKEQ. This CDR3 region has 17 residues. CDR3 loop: CASSQDRTSGSVDEQFF. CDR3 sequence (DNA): TGTGCCAGCAGCCAAGATCGGACTAGCGGGAGTGTGGATGAGCAGTTCTTC.

CDR3: CASRKVGTSGKQFF. The CDR3 DNA reads TGCGCCAGCAGAAAGGTCGGGACTAGCGGGAAGCAGTTCTTC. The chain couples TRBV5-1 to TRBJ2-1, with TRBD2 matching 13 bases. The CDR3 runs to 14 residues. With 5 bases clipped from V and 11 bases from J, the junction kept 7 bases outside the gene matches. Germline values: CDR1 SGHRS, CDR2 YFSETQ.

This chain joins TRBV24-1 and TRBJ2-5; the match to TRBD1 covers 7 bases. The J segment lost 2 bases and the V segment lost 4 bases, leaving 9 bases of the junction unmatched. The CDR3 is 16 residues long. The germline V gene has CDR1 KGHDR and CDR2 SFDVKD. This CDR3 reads CATSDPPGTEQETQYF. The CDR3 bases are TGTGCCACCAGTGACCCCCCCGGGACAGAGCAAGAGACCCAGTACTTC.